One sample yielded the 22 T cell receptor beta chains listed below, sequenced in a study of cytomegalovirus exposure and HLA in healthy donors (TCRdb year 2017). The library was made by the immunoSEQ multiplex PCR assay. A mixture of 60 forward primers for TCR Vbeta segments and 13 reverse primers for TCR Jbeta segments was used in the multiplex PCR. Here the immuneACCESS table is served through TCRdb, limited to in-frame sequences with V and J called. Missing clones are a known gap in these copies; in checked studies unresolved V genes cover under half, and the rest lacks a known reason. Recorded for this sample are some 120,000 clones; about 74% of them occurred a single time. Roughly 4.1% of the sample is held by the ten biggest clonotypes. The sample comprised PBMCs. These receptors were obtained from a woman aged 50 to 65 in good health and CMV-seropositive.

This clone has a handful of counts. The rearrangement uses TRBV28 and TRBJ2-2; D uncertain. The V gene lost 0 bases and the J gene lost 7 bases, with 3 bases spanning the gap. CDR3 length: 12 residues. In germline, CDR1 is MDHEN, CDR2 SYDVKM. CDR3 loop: CASSLWSGELFF. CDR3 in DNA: TGTGCCAGCAGTTTATGGAGCGGGGAGCTGTTTTTT. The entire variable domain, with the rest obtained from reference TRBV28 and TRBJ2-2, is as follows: DVKVTQSSRYLVKRTGEKVFLECVQDMDHENMFWYRQDPGLGLRLIYFSYDVKMKEKGDIPEGYSVSREKKERFSLILESASTNQTSMYLCASSLWSGELFFGEGSRLTVL.

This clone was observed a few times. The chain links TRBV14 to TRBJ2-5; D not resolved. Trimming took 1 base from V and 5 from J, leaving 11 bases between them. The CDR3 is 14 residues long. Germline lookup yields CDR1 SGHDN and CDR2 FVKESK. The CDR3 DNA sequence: TGTGCCAGCAGCCAAGCTCAGGTTGGCGAGACCCAGTACTTC. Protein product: CASSQAQVGETQYF.

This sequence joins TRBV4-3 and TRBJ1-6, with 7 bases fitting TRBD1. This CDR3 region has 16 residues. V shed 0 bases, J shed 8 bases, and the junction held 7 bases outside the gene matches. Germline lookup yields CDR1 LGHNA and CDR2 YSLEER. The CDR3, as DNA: TGCGCCAGCAGCCAAGATACAGGGGTAGTATATTCACCCCTCCACTTT. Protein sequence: CASSQDTGVVYSPLHF.

In nucleotides, the CDR3 is TGTGCCAGCTCCCGTGGGACTAGACTATACAATGAGCAGTTCTTC. The encoded protein is CASSRGTRLYNEQFF. The chain joins TRBV18 to TRBJ2-1; 8 nucleotides align to TRBD2. Germline V gives CDR1 KGHSH, CDR2 LQKENI. With V trimmed by 6 bases and J by 4 bases, 8 bases remained unmatched. CDR3 length: 15 amino acids.

The CDR3 region has the DNA TGTGCTAGTGGTCCAAATTCCGGTTCACCCCTCCACTTT. Residues: CASGPNSGSPLHF. The J gene is TRBJ1-6, the V gene TRBV12-5; unclear D gene. The CDR3 totals 13 residues. CDR1 is LGHNT and CDR2 is FRNRAP in the germline V gene. Trimming took 5 bases from V and 9 from J, leaving 11 bases between them.

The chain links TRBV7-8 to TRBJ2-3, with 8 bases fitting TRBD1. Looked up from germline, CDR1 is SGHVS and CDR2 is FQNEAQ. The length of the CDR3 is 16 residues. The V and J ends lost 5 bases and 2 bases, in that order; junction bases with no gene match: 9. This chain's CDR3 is CASSTVTGVYTDTQYF. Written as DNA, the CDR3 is TGTGCCAGCAGCACCGTGACAGGGGTCTACACAGATACGCAGTATTTT.

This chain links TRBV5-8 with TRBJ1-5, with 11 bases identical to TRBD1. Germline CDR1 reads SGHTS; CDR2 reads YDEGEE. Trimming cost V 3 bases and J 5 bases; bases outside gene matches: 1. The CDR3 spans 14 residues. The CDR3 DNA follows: TGTGCCAGCAGCTGGGACAGGGGGGATCAGCCCCAGCATTTT. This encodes CASSWDRGDQPQHF.

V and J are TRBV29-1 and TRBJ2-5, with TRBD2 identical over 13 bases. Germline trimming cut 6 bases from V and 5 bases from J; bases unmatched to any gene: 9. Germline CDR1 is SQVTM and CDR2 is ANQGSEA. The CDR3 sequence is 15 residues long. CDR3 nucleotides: TGCAGCGTAACCGGGACTAGCGGGGTAGGGGAGACCCAGTACTTC. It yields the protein CSVTGTSGVGETQYF.

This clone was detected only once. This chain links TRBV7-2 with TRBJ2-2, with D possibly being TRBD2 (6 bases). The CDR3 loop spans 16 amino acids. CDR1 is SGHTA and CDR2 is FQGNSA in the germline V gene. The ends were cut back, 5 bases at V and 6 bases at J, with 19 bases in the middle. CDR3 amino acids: CASSGLGPGVSGELFF. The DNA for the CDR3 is TGTGCCAGCAGCGGACTGGGACCGGGAGTCTCCGGGGAGCTGTTTTTT.

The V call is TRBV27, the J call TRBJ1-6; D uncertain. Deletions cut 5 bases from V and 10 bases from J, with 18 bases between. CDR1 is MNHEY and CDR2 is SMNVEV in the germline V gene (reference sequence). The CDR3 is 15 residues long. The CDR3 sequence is CASSPRVKAGSPLHF. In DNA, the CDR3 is TGTGCCAGCAGTCCCAGAGTTAAGGCGGGATCACCCCTCCACTTT.

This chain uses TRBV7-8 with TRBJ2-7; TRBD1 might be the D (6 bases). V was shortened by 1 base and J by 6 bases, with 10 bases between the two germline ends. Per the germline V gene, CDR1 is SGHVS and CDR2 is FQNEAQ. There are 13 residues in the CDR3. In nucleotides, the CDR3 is TGTGCCAGCAGCTTAGGGGGGCTGAGCGAGCAGTACTTC. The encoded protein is CASSLGGLSEQYF. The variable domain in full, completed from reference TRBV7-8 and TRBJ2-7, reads GAGVSQSPRYKVAKRGQDVALRCDPISGHVSLFWYQQALGQGPEFLTYFQNEAQLDKSGLPSDRFFAERPEGSVSTLKIQRTQQEDSAVYLCASSLGGLSEQYFGPGTRLTVT.

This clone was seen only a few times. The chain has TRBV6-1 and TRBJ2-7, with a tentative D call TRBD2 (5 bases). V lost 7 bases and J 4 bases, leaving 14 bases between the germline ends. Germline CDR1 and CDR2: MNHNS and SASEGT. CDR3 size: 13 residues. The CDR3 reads CASTGTGLYEQYF. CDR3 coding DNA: TGTGCCAGCACGGGCACTGGACTTTACGAGCAGTACTTC.

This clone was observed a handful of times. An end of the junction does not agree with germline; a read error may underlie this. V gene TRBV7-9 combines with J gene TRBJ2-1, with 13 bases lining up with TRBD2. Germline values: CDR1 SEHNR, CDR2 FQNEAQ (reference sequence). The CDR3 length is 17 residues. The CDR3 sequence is CSSSSRTSGGPLNEQFF. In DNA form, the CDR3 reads TGTTCCAGCAGCTCGAGGACTAGCGGGGGCCCTTTGAATGAGCAGTTCTTC.

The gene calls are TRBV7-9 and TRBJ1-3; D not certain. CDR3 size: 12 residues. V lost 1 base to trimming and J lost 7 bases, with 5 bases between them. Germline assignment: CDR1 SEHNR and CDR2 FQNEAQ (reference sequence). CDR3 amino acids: CASSLEANTIYF. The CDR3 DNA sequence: TGTGCCAGCAGCTTAGAAGCTAACACCATATATTTT.

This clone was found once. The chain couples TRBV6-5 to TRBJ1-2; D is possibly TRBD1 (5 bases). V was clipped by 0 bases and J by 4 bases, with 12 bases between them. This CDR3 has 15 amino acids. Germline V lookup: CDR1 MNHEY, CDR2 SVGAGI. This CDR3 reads CASSYSPGPTYGYTF. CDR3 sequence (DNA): TGTGCCAGCAGTTACTCGCCAGGGCCCACCTATGGCTACACCTTC.

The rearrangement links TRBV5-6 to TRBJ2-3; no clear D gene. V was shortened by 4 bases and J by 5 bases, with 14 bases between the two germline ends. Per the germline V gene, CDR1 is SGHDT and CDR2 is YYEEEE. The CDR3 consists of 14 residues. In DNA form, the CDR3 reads TGTGCCAGCAGCCAACCGGCTCCGGGAGATACGCAGTATTTT. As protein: CASSQPAPGDTQYF. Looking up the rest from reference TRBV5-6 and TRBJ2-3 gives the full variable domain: DAGVTQSPTHLIKTRGQQVTLRCSPKSGHDTVSWYQQALGQGPQFIFQYYEEEERQRGNFPDRFSGHQFPNYSSELNVNALLLGDSALYLCASSQPAPGDTQYFGPGTRLTVL.

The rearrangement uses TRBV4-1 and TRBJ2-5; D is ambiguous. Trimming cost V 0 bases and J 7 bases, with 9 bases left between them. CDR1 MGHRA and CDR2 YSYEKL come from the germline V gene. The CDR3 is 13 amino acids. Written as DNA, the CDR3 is TGCGCCAGCAGCCAAGATAACCAGGCGACCCAGTACTTC. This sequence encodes CASSQDNQATQYF.

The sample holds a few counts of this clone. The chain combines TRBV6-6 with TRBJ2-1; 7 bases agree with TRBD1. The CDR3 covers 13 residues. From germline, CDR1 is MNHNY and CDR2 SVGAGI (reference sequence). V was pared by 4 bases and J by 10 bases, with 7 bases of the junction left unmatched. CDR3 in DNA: TGTGCCAGCAGTTCAGGGGGTAGGTACGAGCAGTTCTTC. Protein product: CASSSGGRYEQFF.

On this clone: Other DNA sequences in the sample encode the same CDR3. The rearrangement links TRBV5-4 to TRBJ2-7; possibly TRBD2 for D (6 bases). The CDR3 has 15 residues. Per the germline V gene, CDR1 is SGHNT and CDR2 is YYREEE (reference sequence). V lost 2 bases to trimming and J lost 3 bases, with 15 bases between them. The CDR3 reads CASSLLGTGDYEQYF. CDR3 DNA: TGTGCCAGCAGCTTATTAGGGACGGGGGACTACGAGCAGTACTTC.

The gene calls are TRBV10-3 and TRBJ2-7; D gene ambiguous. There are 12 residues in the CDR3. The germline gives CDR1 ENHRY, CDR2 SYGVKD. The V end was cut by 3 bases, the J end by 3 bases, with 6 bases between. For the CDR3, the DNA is TGTGCCATCAGTGAAAACAGCTACGAGCAGTACTTC. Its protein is CAISENSYEQYF.

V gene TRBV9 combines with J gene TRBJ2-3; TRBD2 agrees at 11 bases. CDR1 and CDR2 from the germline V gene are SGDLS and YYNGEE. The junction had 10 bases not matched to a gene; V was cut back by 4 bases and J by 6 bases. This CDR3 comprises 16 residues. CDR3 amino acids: CASSISGGATLDTQYF. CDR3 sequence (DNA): TGTGCCAGCAGCATTAGCGGGGGGGCCACGTTGGATACGCAGTATTTT. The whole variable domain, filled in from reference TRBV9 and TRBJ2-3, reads DSGVTQTPKHLITATGQRVTLRCSPRSGDLSVYWYQQSLDQGLQFLIQYYNGEERAKGNILERFSAQQFPDLHSELNLSSLELGDSALYFCASSISGGATLDTQYFGPGTRLTVL.

CDR3 sequence (DNA): TGCGCCAGCAGCGCACAGGGGTCCTTGAACACCGGGGAGCTGTTTTTT. The encoded protein is CASSAQGSLNTGELFF. V usage is TRBV10-2 and J usage is TRBJ2-2, with 7 bases matching TRBD1. Germline CDR1 reads WSHSY; CDR2 reads SAAADI. The CDR3 loop spans 16 amino acids. V dropped 6 bases and J dropped 1; count of bases not matched to a gene: 8.